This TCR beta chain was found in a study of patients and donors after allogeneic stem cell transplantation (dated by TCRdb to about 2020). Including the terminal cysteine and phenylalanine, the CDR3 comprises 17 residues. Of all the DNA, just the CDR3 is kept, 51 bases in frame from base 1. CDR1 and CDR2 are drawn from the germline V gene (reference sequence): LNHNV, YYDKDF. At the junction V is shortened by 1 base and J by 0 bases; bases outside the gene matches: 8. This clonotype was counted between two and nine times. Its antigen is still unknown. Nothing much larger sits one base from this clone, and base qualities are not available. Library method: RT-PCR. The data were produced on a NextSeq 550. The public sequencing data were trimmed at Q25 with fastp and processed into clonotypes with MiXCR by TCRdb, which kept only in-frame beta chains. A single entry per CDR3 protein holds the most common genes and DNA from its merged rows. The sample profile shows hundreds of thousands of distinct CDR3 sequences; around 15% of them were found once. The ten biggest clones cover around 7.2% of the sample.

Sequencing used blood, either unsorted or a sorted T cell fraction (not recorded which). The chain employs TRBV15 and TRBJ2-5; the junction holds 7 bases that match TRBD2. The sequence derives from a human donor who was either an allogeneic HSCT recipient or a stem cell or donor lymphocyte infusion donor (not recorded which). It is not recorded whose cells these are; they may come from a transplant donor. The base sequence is TGTGCCACCAGCAGAGCGGCAGGGCGGGAGTACCAAGAGACCCAGTACTTC. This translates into CATSRAAGREYQETQYF.